The source of this T cell receptor beta chain is a study of T-cell reconstitution after alpha-beta-depleted transplantation in children. Study results and caveats: Counts and diversity of T cells one year after transplant came mostly from newly produced T cells. Some patients owed their high day-60 TCRbeta diversity to surviving recipient T cells and thymic progenitors.

Trimming left V 1 base short and J 5 bases short, with 18 bases between. The CDR3 contains 16 residues. Germline V gene lookup returns CDR1 GTSNPN and CDR2 SVGIG (reference sequence). This clonotype was seen only a few times. Its antigen is still unknown. Library preparation (for TCRbeta) was performed with unique molecular identifiers. TCRdb processed the PCR reads anew with MiXCR; each CDR3 protein has one entry. Of some 300,000 distinct CDR3 sequences listed, about 7.3% are singletons. The J gene is TRBJ2-1, the V gene TRBV30; D remains ambiguous. Here the sequenced sample was peripheral blood, taken 360 days after TCRalphabeta/CD19-depleted stem cell transplant. The clonotype comes from a female patient aged 2 to 10 who had a stem cell transplant for Fanconi anemia, so the T cells may come from the graft donor. DNA for the CDR3: TGTGCCTGGAGTGGATCCTCGAGACAAGGCCACAATGAGCAGTTCTTC. Encoded protein: CAWSGSSRQGHNEQFF.